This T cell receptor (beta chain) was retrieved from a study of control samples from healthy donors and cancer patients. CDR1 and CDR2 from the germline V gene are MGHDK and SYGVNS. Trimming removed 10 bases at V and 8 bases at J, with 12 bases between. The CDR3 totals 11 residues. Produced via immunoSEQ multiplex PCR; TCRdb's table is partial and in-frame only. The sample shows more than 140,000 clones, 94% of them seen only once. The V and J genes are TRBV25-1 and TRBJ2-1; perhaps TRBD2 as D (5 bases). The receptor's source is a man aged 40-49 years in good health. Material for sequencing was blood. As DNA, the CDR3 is TGTGCCATCTCCGTGGGAGATGAGCAGTTCTTC. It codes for CAISVGDEQFF. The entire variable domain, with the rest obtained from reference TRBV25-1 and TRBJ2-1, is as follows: EADIYQTPRYLVIGTGKKITLECSQTMGHDKMYWYQQDPGMELHLIHYSYGVNSTEKGDLSSESTVSRIRTEHFPLTLESARPSHTSQYLCAISVGDEQFFGPGTRLTVL.